The 9 T cell receptor beta chains in this list originate from one sample, sequenced in a study of T cell responses to AZD1222 COVID-19 vaccine. Sequenced by immunoSEQ multiplex PCR; TCRdb stores in-frame clones only, minus some. The sample includes 95,000 to 100,000 clones, 65% to 85% of them seen just once. The sequenced sample was peripheral blood, obtained 28 days after the second AZD1222 dose. Receptor source: an adult who received the AZD1222 COVID-19 vaccine.

The rearrangement links TRBV7-2 to TRBJ2-1; TRBD2 matches at 8 bases. J was trimmed by 7 bases and V by 6 bases; bases with no gene match: 11. Germline V gene lookup returns CDR1 SGHTA and CDR2 FQGNSA. The CDR3 is made up of 15 amino acids. Here the CDR3 reads CASSSPSGSWNEQFF. The CDR3 DNA reads as TGTGCCAGCAGTTCGCCGAGCGGGAGTTGGAATGAGCAGTTCTTC. The full variable domain, in which reference TRBV7-2 and TRBJ2-1 provide the parts outside the CDR3, is GAGVSQSPSNKVTEKGKDVELRCDPISGHTALYWYRQSLGQGLEFLIYFQGNSAPDKSGLPSDRFSAERTGGSVSTLTIQRTQQEDSAVYLCASSSPSGSWNEQFFGPGTRLTVL.

The genes are TRBV5-1 and TRBJ2-7; D gene ambiguous. The germline gives CDR1 SGHRS, CDR2 YFSETQ. V gave up 0 bases and J gave up 4 bases, with 8 bases separating them. This CDR3 is built from 13 residues. CDR3 amino acids: CASSLGRAYEQYF. For the CDR3, the DNA is TGCGCCAGCAGCTTGGGACGCGCATACGAGCAGTACTTC.

The V call is TRBV28, the J call TRBJ1-2, with a tentative D call TRBD1 (6 bases). Germline V lookup: CDR1 MDHEN, CDR2 SYDVKM. V lost 1 base and J lost 4, with 13 bases in between. This CDR3 region has 15 residues. The CDR3 is CASSLFGTGAYGYTF. CDR3 coding DNA: TGTGCCAGCAGTTTATTTGGGACGGGGGCCTATGGCTACACCTTC.

This clone was observed a handful of times. The CDR3 loop is CASSSYGTGSTEAFF. CDR3 in DNA: TGTGCCAGCAGCTCGTACGGGACAGGGAGCACTGAAGCTTTCTTT. J is TRBJ1-1 and V is TRBV7-8; the match to TRBD1 covers 9 bases. Germline loops: CDR1 SGHVS, CDR2 FQNEAQ. The CDR3 length is 15 residues. V dropped 4 bases and J dropped 4; count of bases not matched to a gene: 7. Full variable domain (outside the CDR3, taken from reference TRBV7-8 and TRBJ1-1): GAGVSQSPRYKVAKRGQDVALRCDPISGHVSLFWYQQALGQGPEFLTYFQNEAQLDKSGLPSDRFFAERPEGSVSTLKIQRTQQEDSAVYLCASSSYGTGSTEAFFGQGTRLTVV.

The V gene is TRBV7-9, the J gene TRBJ1-4; D uncertain. CDR1 SEHNR and CDR2 FQNEAQ come from the germline V gene (reference sequence). V shed 3 bases and J shed 0 bases, with 5 bases lying between them. This CDR3 comprises 14 residues. The CDR3 region is CASSFATTNEKLFF. DNA of the CDR3: TGTGCCAGCAGCTTTGCCACAACTAATGAAAAACTGTTTTTT.

This sequence joins TRBV20-1 and TRBJ2-5; 7 bases agree with TRBD2. After removal of 6 bases from V and 5 bases from J, the junction contained 3 bases not matched to a gene. Germline CDR1 is DFQATT and CDR2 is SNEGSKA (reference sequence). This CDR3 spans 11 amino acids. CDR3 amino acids: CSAPRGETQYF. The CDR3 region has the DNA TGCAGTGCCCCGCGGGGGGAGACCCAGTACTTC.

This chain connects TRBV28 to TRBJ2-7; 10 nucleotides agree with TRBD1. Germline trimming cut 5 bases from V and 3 bases from J; bases unmatched to any gene: 7. Germline CDR1 is MDHEN and CDR2 is SYDVKM. The CDR3 length is 15 residues. CDR3 amino acids: CASSPRTGGNYEQYF. The CDR3 nucleotides read TGTGCCAGCAGTCCCCGGACAGGGGGAAACTACGAGCAGTACTTC.

The rearrangement joins TRBV9 to TRBJ2-1; D unresolved. The CDR3 contains 12 residues. The germline V and J ends were trimmed by 4 bases and 15 bases, with 17 bases remaining between them. Germline CDR1 is SGDLS and CDR2 is YYNGEE. The DNA for the CDR3 is TGTGCCAGCAGCACCTTCGGTCGCCAGCTGTTCTTC. This encodes CASSTFGRQLFF. The variable domain in full, completed from reference TRBV9 and TRBJ2-1, reads DSGVTQTPKHLITATGQRVTLRCSPRSGDLSVYWYQQSLDQGLQFLIQYYNGEERAKGNILERFSAQQFPDLHSELNLSSLELGDSALYFCASSTFGRQLFFGPGTRLTVL.

V and J are TRBV12-3 or TRBV12-4 and TRBJ1-1, with D uncertain. V lost 4 bases, J lost 0 bases, and 6 bases lay in between. The CDR3 is made up of 13 amino acids. CDR3 protein: CASSSGLNTEAFF. CDR3 nucleotides: TGTGCCAGCAGTTCAGGTTTGAACACTGAAGCTTTCTTT.